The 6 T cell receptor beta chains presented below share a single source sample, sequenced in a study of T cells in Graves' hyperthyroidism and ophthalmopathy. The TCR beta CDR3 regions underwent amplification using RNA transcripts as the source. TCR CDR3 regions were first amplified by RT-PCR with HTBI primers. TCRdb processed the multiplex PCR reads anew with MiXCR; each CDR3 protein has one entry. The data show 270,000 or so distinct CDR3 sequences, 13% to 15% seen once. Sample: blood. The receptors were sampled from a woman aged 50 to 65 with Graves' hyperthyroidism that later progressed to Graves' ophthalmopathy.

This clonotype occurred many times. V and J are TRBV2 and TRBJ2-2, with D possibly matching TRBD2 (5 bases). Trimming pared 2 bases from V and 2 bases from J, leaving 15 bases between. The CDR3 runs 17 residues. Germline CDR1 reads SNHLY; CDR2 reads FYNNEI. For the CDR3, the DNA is TGTGCCAGCAGTGAATTTTATAGCCTAGCAAACACCGGGGAGCTGTTTTTT. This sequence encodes CASSEFYSLANTGELFF.

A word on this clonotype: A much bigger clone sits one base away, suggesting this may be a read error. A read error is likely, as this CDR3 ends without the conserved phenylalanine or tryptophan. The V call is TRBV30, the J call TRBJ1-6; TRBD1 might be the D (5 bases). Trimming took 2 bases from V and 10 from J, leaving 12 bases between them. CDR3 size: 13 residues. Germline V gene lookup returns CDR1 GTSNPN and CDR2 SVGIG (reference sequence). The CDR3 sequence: CAWSNAGGSPLHS. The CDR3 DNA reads TGTGCCTGGAGTAACGCGGGGGGATCACCCCTCCACTCT.

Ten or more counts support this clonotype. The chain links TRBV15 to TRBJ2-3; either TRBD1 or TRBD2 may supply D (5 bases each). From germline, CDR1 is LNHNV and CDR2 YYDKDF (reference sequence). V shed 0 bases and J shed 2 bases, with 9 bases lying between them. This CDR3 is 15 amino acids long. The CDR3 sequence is CATSRDGAATDTQYF. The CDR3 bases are TGTGCCACCAGCAGAGACGGGGCAGCCACAGATACGCAGTATTTT. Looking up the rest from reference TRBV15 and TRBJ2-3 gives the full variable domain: DAMVIQNPRYQVTQFGKPVTLSCSQTLNHNVMYWYQQKSSQAPKLLFHYYDKDFNNEADTPDNFQSRRPNTSFCFLDIRSPGLGDTAMYLCATSRDGAATDTQYFGPGTRLTVL.

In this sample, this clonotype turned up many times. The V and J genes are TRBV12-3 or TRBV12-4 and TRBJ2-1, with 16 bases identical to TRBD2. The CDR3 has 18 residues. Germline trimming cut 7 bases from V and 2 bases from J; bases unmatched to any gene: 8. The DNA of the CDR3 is TGTGCCAGCATGGGACTAGCGGGAGGGCCTGGGACCTACAATGAGCAGTTCTTC. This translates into CASMGLAGGPGTYNEQFF.

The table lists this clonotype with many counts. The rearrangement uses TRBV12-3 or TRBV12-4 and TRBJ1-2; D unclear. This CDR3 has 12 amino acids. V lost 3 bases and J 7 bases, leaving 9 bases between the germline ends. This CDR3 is CASSFPNPGYTF. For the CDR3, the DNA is TGTGCCAGCAGTTTCCCAAACCCTGGCTACACCTTC.

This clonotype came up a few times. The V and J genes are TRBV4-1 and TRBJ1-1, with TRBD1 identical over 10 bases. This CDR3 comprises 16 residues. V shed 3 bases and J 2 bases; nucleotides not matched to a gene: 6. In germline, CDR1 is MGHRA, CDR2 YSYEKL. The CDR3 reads CASSHPRDRGNTEAFF. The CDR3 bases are TGCGCCAGCAGCCACCCCCGGGACAGGGGAAACACTGAAGCTTTCTTT.